These 11 T cell receptor beta chains share one sample of origin, sequenced in a study of early T cells in non-severe SARS-CoV-2 infection. TCRdb reanalysed the 5' RACE reads using MiXCR and keeps one entry per CDR3 protein. The sample holds tens of thousands of distinct CDR3 sequences; 4.5% to 6% are singletons and the top ten take about 5.3%. Sequenced input: whole blood. The source is an adult who was a healthcare worker with PCR-confirmed SARS-CoV-2 infection or an uninfected control (not recorded which).

There are many counts of this clonotype. The chain links TRBV19 to TRBJ1-1; no clear D. Germline V gene lookup returns CDR1 LNHDA and CDR2 SQIVND (reference sequence). The CDR3 extends over 12 amino acids. The V end lost 4 bases, the J end lost 8 bases, and 11 bases lay between the germline ends. The CDR3 sequence is CASSNLRGEAFF. The CDR3, as DNA: TGTGCCAGTAGTAACCTCAGAGGAGAAGCTTTCTTT.

This clonotype has a count of ten or more. The rearrangement joins TRBV12-2 to TRBJ2-1; TRBD2, the D gene given by the table, was not confirmed from the DNA. TRBV12-2 constitutes a pseudogene. The CDR3 totals 18 residues. The CDR3 loop is CASRPSIIGPAGYNEQFF. The CDR3 DNA reads as TGTGCAAGTCGCCCCTCCATTATAGGGCCTGCCGGCTACAATGAGCAGTTCTTC.

This clonotype was picked up a small number of times. CDR3 region: CASSYTGGPRTGELFF. The CDR3 DNA is TGTGCCAGCAGTTACACGGGAGGGCCTAGGACCGGGGAGCTGTTTTTT. The rearrangement joins TRBV6-6 to TRBJ2-2; 8 bases align to TRBD2. Germline loops: CDR1 MNHNY, CDR2 SVGAGI (reference sequence). V lost 2 bases and J lost 5; bases outside the gene matches: 7. This CDR3 is built from 16 residues.

In its sample, this clonotype was seen many times. This chain links TRBV4-3 with TRBJ2-2; D is possibly TRBD1 (6 bases). Trimming removed 4 bases from V and 1 base from J, with 16 bases in between. Per germline, CDR1 LGHNA and CDR2 YSLEER. This CDR3 has 17 amino acids. DNA for the CDR3: TGCGCCAGCAGCCGAGAACAGGGTGTCATGAACACCGGGGAGCTGTTTTTT. Protein sequence: CASSREQGVMNTGELFF.

This clonotype was seen at least ten times. The V and J genes are TRBV6-6 and TRBJ2-1; 10 nucleotides line up with TRBD2. CDR1 is MNHNY and CDR2 is SVGAGI in the germline V gene (reference sequence). This CDR3 region has 17 residues. Trimming cost V 6 bases and J 3 bases; bases outside gene matches: 11. The chain's CDR3 is CASRPPSGSDGYNEQFF. DNA of the CDR3: TGTGCCAGCAGACCTCCTAGCGGGAGCGATGGCTACAATGAGCAGTTCTTC.

The gene calls are TRBV20-1 and TRBJ2-1; 9 positions agree with TRBD2. Per germline, CDR1 DFQATT and CDR2 SNEGSKA (reference sequence). The CDR3 runs to 18 residues. After removal of 5 bases from V and 0 bases from J, the junction contained 14 bases not matched to a gene. CDR3: CSAAGTSTRPSSYNEQFF. In DNA form, the CDR3 reads TGCAGTGCTGCCGGGACTAGCACCCGACCGAGCTCCTACAATGAGCAGTTCTTC.

This clonotype appeared many times. The chain joins TRBV10-3 to TRBJ2-3; 8 nucleotides agree with TRBD2. Germline V gene sequence: CDR1 ENHRY, CDR2 SYGVKD. Trimming took 6 bases from V and 3 from J; bases not matched to a gene: 11. The CDR3 length is 16 residues. The CDR3: CAIRAHREGLTDTQYF. CDR3 DNA sequence: TGTGCCATCAGGGCCCACCGGGAGGGTTTGACAGATACGCAGTATTTT.

This clonotype was seen ten or more times. Here the CDR3 DNA reads TGCGCCAGCAGCTTGGGCGGGAGTTTTTCCCCCACAGATACGCAGTATTTT. Amino acid sequence: CASSLGGSFSPTDTQYF. The chain uses TRBV5-1 and TRBJ2-3, with 7 bases fitting TRBD2. Germline trimming cut 0 bases from V and 2 bases from J; bases unmatched to any gene: 9. Germline V gene sequence: CDR1 SGHRS, CDR2 YFSETQ. CDR3 length equals 17 residues.

Points on this clonotype: It may be a read error: a sequence one base away is much more abundant. This rearrangement joins TRBV7-9 to TRBJ2-5, with a possible D match to TRBD2 (5 bases). This CDR3 region has 15 residues. Looked up from germline, CDR1 is SEHNR and CDR2 is FQNEAQ (reference sequence). This CDR3 reads CASSTRTSRGEAQYF. The CDR3 region has the DNA TGTGCCAGCAGCACCCGGACCTCCCGGGGAGAGGCCCAGTACTTC.

This clonotype has more than one count but fewer than ten. The chain links TRBV29-1 to TRBJ2-5; 8 nucleotides agree with TRBD1. With 7 bases clipped from V and 5 bases from J, the junction kept 9 bases outside the gene matches. CDR3 length: 13 amino acids. The germline V gene has CDR1 SQVTM and CDR2 ANQGSEA. The CDR3 region is CSGDRGWGETQYF. The CDR3 DNA follows: TGCAGCGGTGACAGGGGTTGGGGTGAGACCCAGTACTTC.

There are a few counts of this clonotype. The chain couples TRBV30 to TRBJ2-7, with D tentatively TRBD2 (6 bases). The CDR3 has 14 amino acids. Germline V gene data show CDR1 as GTSNPN and CDR2 as SVGIG (reference sequence). V lost 3 bases to trimming and J lost 0 bases, with 12 bases between them. The CDR3, as DNA: TGTGCCTGGAGCGCAATCGGGGGCTCCTACGAGCAGTACTTC. Translation: CAWSAIGGSYEQYF.